This section outlines one TCR beta chain sequence together with its context. What it binds is unknown. Germline V gives CDR1 MNHNS, CDR2 SASEGT. Trimming took off 7 bases at V and 0 bases at J, with 15 bases between the two ends. The CDR3 spans 15 residues. Assay: immunoSEQ multiplex PCR; the TCRdb copy retains only in-frame clones and omits some. The table includes about 88,000 clones, approximately 90% detected once. This sample is drawn from a study of graft-versus-host responses after intestinal transplantation. About the research overall: Transplants were multivisceral, liver-intestinal, or isolated intestinal. All of the recipients had induction that used anti-thymocyte globulin, then tacrolimus and steroids for around three years.

Study-wide points: Early HvG declines after transplant were associated with peak circulating GvH clone levels. GvH clones detected in recipient marrow included some appearing first in ileum or blood.

This TCR was sampled from a human donor who was the organ donor for an intestinal transplant. The sequencing here drew on unstimulated CD4+ T cells sorted from spleen or lymph node cells, taken before transplant. The chain employs TRBV6-1 and TRBJ1-2; a weak D match, TRBD1 (5 bases). DNA of the CDR3: TGTGCCAGCACGACGGGGGTCTGGACTAACTATGGCTACACCTTC. Translated, it gives CASTTGVWTNYGYTF.